This record looks at one T cell receptor (beta chain) sequence and its context. The data stem from a study of blood T cell repertoires in COVID-19. In the study overall: The origin of the acute and convalescent COVID-19 samples was the United States, Italy and Spain. In each case, the material was cDNA or gDNA derived from T cells, B-cell-depleted T cells, or PBMCs.

Per the study methods: The authors estimated nucleated cell counts from reference gene primer amplification. Generated by immunoSEQ multiplex PCR, the TCRdb table keeps only in-frame clones and is missing some. V and J calls and clone size are copied from that table; D and trimming were computed from the DNA. The table lists approximately 210,000 clones, around 94% of them singletons, with about 0.76% in the top ten. The Seattle patients joined while their infection was active and were tracked longitudinally afterward. Sequencing input: peripheral blood. This TCR was recovered from a young man with COVID-19, enrolled during active disease.

This chain's CDR3 is CAISDGLAGARSSYEQYF. CDR3 in DNA: TGTGCCATCAGTGACGGACTAGCGGGGGCCAGGAGCTCCTACGAGCAGTACTTC. The chain links TRBV10-3 to TRBJ2-7, with TRBD2 matching over 13 bases. The length of the CDR3 is 18 residues. J gave up 0 bases and V 3 bases, and 8 bases lay outside the gene matches. Germline V gives CDR1 ENHRY, CDR2 SYGVKD.